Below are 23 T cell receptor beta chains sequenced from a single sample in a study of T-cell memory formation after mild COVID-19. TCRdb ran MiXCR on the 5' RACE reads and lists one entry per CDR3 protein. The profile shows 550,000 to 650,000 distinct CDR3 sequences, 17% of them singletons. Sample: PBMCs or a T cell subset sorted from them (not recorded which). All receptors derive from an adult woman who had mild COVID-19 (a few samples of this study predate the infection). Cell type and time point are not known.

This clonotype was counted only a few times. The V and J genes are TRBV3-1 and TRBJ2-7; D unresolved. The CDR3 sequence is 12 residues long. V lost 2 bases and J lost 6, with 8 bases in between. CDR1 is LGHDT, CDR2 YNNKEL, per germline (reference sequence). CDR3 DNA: TGTGCCAGCAGCCAAATCGGTTTCGAGCAGTACTTC. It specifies CASSQIGFEQYF.

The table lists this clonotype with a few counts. The CDR3 DNA is TGTGCCAGCAGTTTGAGTAGTAGAGCTTTCTTT. This encodes CASSLSSRAFF. This chain connects TRBV12-3 or TRBV12-4 to TRBJ1-1; D gene ambiguous. V lost 3 bases and J lost 10, with 9 bases in between. The CDR3 covers 11 residues.

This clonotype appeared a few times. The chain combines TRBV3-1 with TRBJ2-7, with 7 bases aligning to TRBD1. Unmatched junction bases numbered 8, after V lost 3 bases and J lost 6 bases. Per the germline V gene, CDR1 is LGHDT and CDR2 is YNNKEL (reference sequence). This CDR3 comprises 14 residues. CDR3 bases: TGTGCCAGCAGCCACAACCGGGCAGGGGGCGAGCAGTACTTC. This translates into CASSHNRAGGEQYF.

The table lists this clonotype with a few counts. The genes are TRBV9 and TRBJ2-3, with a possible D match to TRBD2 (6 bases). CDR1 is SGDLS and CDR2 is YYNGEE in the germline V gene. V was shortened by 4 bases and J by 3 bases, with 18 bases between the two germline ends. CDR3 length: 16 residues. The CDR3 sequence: CASSPRGRGRTDTQYF. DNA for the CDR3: TGTGCCAGCAGCCCCCGAGGGCGGGGTCGGACAGATACGCAGTATTTT.

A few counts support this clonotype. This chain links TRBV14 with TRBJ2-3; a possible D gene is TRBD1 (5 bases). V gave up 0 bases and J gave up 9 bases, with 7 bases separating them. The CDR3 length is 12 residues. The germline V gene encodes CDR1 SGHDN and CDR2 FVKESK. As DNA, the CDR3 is TGTGCCAGCAGCCAAGAAGGGGTCACGCAGTATTTT. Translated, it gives CASSQEGVTQYF.

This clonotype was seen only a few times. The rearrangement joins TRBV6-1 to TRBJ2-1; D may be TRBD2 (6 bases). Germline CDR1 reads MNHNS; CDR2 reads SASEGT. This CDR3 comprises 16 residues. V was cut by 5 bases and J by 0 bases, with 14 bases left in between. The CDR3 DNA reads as TGTGCCAGCAGTCGACGGGACTCAAGCTCCTACAATGAGCAGTTCTTC. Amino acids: CASSRRDSSSYNEQFF.

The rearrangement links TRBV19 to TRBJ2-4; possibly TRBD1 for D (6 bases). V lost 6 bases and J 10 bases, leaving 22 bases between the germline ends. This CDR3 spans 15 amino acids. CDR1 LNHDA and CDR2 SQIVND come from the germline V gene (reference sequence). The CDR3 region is CASRKQGQEIGIQYF. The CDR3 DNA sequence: TGTGCCAGTAGAAAACAGGGTCAGGAAATCGGGATTCAGTACTTC.

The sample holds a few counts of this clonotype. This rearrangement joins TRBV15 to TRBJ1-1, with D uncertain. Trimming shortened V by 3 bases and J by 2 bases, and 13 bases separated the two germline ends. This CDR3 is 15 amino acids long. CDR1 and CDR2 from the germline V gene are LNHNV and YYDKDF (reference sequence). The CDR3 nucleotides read TGTGCCACCAGCAGGTACATAGGGATTAACACTGAAGCTTTCTTT. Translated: CATSRYIGINTEAFF.

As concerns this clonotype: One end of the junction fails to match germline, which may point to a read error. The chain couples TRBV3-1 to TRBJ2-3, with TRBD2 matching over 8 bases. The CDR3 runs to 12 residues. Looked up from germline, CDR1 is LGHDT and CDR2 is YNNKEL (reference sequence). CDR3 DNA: TGTGCCAGCAGCCTCCCGGGACTAGAAATGCATTTT. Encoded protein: CASSLPGLEMHF.

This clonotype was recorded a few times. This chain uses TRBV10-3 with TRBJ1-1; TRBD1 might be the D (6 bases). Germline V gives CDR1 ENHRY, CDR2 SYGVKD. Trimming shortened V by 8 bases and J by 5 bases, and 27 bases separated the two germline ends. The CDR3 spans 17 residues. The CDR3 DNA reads TGTGCCATCCGCCCCGGAGGGGGACACCTCGTGGGGACTGAAGCTTTCTTT. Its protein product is CAIRPGGGHLVGTEAFF.

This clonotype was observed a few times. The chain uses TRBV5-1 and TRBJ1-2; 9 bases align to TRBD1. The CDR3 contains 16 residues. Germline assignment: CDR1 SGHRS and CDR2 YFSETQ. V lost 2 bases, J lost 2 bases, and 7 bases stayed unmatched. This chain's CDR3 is CASSFTGGGLNYGYTF. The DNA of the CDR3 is TGCGCCAGCAGCTTCACAGGGGGCGGTTTGAACTATGGCTACACCTTC.

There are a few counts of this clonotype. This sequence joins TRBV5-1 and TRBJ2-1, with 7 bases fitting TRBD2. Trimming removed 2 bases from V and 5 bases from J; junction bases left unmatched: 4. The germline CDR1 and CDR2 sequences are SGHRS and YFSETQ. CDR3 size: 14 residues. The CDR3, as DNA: TGCGCCAGCAGCTTAAACGGGGGGAACAATGAGCAGTTCTTC. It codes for CASSLNGGNNEQFF.

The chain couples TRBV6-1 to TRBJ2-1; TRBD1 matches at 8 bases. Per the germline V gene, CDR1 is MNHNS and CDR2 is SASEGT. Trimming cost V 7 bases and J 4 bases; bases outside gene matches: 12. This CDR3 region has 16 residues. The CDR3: CASKKDRAHLYNEQFF. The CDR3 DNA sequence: TGTGCCAGCAAGAAGGACAGGGCCCACCTATACAATGAGCAGTTCTTC.

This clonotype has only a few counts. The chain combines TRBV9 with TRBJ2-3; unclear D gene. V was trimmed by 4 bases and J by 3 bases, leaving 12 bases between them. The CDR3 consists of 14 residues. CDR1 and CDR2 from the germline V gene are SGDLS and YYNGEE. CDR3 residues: CASSIESPTDTQYF. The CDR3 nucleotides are TGTGCCAGCAGCATCGAATCCCCTACAGATACGCAGTATTTT.

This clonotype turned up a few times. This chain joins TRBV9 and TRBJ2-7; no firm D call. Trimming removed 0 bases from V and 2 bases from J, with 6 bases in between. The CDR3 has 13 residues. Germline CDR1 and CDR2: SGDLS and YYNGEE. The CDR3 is CASSVGGPYEQYF. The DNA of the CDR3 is TGTGCCAGCAGCGTAGGAGGCCCCTACGAGCAGTACTTC.

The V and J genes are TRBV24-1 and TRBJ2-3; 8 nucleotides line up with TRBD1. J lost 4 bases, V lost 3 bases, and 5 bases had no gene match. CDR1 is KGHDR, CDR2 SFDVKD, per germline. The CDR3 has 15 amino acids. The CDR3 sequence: CATSDPTTGADTQYF. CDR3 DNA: TGTGCCACCAGTGATCCAACGACAGGGGCAGATACGCAGTATTTT.

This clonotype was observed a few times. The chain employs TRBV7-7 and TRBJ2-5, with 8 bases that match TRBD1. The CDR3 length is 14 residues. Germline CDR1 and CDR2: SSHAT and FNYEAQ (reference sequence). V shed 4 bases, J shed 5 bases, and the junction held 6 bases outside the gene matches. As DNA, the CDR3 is TGTGCCAGCAGCTCACCAGGGGGCTTGGAGACCCAGTACTTC. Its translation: CASSSPGGLETQYF.

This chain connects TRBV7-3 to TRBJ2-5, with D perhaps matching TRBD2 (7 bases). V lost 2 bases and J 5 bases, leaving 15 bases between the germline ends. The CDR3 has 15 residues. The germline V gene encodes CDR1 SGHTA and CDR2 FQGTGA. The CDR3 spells CASSLSGGGSETQYF. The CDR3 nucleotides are TGTGCCAGCAGCTTATCGGGGGGCGGCTCGGAGACCCAGTACTTC.

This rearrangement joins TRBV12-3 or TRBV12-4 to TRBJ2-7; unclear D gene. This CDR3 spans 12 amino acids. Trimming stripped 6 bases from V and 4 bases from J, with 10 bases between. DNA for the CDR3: TGTGCCAGCAGCCCCGCCCCTTACGAGCAGTACTTC. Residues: CASSPAPYEQYF.

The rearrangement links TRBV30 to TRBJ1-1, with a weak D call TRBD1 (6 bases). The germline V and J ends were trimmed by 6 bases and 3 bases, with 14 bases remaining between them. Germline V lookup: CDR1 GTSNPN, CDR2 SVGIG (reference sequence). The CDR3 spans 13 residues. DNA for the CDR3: TGTGCCTGCTCTCGACAGGCTCACACTGAAGCTTTCTTT. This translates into CACSRQAHTEAFF.

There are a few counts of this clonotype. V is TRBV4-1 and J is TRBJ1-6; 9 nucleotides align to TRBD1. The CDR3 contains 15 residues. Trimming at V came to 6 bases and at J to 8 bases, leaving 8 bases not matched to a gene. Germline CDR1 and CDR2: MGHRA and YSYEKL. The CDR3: CASSKTGGVDSPLHF. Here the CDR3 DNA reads TGCGCCAGCAGTAAAACAGGGGGCGTTGATTCACCCCTCCACTTT.

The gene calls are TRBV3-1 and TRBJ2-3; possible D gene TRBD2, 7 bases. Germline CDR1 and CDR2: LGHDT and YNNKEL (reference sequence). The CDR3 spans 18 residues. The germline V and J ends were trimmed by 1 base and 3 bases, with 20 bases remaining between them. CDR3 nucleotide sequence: TGTGCCAGCAGCCAAGTAAAGGGGGGGGGGCCTGGAACAGATACGCAGTATTTT. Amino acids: CASSQVKGGGPGTDTQYF.

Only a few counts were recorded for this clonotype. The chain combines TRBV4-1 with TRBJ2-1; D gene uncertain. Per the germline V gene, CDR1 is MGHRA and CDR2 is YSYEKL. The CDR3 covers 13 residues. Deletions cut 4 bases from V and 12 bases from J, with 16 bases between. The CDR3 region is CASSLSSTTPQFF. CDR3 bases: TGCGCCAGCAGCCTATCTTCTACAACACCGCAGTTCTTC.